This T cell receptor beta chain was sequenced in a study of tumor-infiltrating lymphocytes in primary liver carcinoma. Turning to the study itself: The study obtained roughly 3.5 to 7.13 million productive TCRbeta reads per sample, similar across tissue types.

A constant-region primer primed TCR beta cDNA synthesis from roughly 510 ng of total RNA. Libraries for TCR beta were built through three nested multiplex PCR rounds, which together made up a slightly modified ARM-PCR procedure. The two initial PCR rounds, about 9 cycles each, used TRBV1-TRBV30 forward and C-beta reverse primers. TCRdb processed the multiplex PCR reads anew with MiXCR; each CDR3 protein has one entry. The sample shows approximately 46,000 distinct CDR3 sequences, roughly 74% of them seen only once. DNA and RNA were both co-extracted from around 20-30 mg of bulk tissue that had not been sorted. HBV chronically infected the treatment-naive patients. With regard to this clonotype: The junction departs from the called germline gene at one end, perhaps through a read error.

CDR3 length: 14 residues. Germline-derived CDR1 and CDR2 are MNHNY and SVGAGI (reference sequence). The clonotype was recovered from a woman between 25 and 40 years old with primary liver carcinoma and hepatitis B virus infection. The sequenced sample consisted of tumor-adjacent normal liver tissue. This rearrangement joins TRBV6-6 to TRBJ2-7; D remains unclear. The CDR3 DNA reads as TGTGCCAGCAGATCGTACAGCTTTTCCTACGAGCAATACTTC. Encoded protein: CASRSYSFSYEQYF.